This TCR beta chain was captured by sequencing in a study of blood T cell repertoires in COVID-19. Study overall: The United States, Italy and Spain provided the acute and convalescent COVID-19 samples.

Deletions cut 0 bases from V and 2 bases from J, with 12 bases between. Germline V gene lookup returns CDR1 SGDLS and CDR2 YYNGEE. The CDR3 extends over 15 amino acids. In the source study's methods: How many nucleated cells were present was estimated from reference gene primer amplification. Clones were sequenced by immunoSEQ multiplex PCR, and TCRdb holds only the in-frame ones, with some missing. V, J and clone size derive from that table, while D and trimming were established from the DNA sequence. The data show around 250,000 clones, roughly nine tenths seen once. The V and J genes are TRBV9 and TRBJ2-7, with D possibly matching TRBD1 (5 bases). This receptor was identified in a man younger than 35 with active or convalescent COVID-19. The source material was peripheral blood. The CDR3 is CASSVDPTATYEQYF. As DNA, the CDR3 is TGTGCCAGCAGCGTAGATCCGACAGCGACCTACGAGCAGTACTTC.